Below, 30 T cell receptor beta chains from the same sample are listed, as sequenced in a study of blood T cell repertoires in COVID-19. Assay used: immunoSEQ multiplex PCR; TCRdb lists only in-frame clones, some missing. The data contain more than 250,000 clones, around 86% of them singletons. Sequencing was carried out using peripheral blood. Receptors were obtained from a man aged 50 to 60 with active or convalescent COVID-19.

This CDR3 reads CASSPRDRGLETQYF. For the CDR3, the DNA is TGTGCCAGCAGCCCTAGGGACAGGGGATTGGAGACCCAGTACTTC. J is TRBJ2-5 and V is TRBV7-9, with 10 positions matching TRBD1. Germline V gives CDR1 SEHNR, CDR2 FQNEAQ (reference sequence). This CDR3 is built from 15 residues. The V segment lost 5 bases and the J segment 5 bases; nucleotides outside the gene matches: 8.

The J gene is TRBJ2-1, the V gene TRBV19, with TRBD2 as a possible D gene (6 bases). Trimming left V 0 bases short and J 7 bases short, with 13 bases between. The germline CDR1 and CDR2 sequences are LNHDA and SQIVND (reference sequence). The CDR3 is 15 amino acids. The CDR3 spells CASSIEGLAMNEQFF. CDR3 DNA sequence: TGTGCCAGTAGTATAGAAGGTCTAGCGATGAATGAGCAGTTCTTC.

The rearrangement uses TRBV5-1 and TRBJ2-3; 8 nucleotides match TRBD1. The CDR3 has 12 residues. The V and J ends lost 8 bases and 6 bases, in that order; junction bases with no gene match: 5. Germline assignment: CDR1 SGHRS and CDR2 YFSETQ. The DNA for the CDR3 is TGCGCCAGGCAGGGGGCGAACGATACGCAGTATTTT. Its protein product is CARQGANDTQYF.

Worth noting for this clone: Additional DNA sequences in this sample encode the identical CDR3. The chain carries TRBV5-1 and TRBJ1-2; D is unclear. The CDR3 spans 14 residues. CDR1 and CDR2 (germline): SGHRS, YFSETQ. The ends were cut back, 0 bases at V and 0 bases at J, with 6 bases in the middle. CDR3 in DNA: TGCGCCAGCAGCTTGGGCAGTACTAACTATGGCTACACCTTC. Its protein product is CASSLGSTNYGYTF.

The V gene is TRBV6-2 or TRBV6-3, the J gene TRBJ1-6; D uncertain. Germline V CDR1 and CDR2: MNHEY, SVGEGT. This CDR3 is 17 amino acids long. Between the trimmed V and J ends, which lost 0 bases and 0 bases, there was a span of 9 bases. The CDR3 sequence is CASSYSRASSYNSPLHF. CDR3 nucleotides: TGTGCCAGCAGTTACTCGAGGGCCAGCTCCTATAATTCACCCCTCCACTTT.

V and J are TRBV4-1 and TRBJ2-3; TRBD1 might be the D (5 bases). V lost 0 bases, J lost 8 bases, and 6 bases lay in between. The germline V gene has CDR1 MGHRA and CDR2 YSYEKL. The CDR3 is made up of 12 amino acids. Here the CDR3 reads CASSQEGVTQYF. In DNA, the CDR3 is TGCGCCAGCAGCCAAGAAGGGGTTACGCAGTATTTT.

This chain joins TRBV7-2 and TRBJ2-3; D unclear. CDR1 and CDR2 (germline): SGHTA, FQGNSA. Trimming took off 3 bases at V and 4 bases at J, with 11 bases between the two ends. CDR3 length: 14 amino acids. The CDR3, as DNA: TGTGCCAGCAGCTTCGGAGCGAGTGCAGATACGCAGTATTTT. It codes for CASSFGASADTQYF.

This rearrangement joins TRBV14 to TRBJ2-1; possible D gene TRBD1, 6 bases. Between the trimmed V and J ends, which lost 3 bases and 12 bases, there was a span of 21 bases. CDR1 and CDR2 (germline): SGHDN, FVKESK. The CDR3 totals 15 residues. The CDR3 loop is CASSQSRGFGGWQFF. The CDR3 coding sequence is TGTGCCAGCAGCCAGTCACGGGGATTTGGGGGCTGGCAGTTCTTC.

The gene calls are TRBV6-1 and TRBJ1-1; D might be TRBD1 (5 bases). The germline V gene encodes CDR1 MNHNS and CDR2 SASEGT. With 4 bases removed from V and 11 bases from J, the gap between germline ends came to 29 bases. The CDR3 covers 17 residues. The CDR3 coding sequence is TGTGCCAGCAGTGGTGGCGGGGGTTCCGAAAATAGACAGATGGCTTTCTTT. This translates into CASSGGGGSENRQMAFF.

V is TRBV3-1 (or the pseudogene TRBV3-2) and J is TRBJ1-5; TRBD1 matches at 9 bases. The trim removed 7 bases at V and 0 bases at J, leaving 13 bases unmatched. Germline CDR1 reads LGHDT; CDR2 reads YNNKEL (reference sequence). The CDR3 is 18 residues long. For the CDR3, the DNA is TGTGCCAGCAAACCAAGGACAGGGGTATTCCGTAGCAATCAGCCCCAGCATTTT. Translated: CASKPRTGVFRSNQPQHF.

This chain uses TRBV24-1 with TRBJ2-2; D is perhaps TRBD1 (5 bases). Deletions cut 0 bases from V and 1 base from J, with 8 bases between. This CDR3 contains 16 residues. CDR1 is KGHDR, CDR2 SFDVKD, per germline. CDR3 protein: CATSDLDSLNTGELFF. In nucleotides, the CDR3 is TGTGCCACCAGTGATTTGGACAGCTTGAACACCGGGGAGCTGTTTTTT.

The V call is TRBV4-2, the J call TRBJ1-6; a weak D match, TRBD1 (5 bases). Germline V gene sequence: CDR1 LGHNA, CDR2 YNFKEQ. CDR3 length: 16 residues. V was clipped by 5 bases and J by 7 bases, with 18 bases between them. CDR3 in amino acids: CASSASPGIDNSPLHF. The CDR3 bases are TGTGCCAGCAGCGCGTCCCCAGGGATAGACAATTCACCCCTCCACTTT.

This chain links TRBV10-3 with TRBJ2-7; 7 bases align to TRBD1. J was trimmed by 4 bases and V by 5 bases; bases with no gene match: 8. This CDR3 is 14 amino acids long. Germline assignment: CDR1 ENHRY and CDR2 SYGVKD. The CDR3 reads CAISRQGEGYEQYF. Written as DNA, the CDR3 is TGTGCCATCAGTCGACAGGGAGAAGGTTACGAGCAGTACTTC.

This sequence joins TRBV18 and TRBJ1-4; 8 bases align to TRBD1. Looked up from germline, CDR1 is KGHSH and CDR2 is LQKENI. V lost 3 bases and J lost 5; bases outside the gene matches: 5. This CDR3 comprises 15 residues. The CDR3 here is CASSPPGQENEKLFF. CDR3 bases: TGTGCCAGCTCACCGCCGGGACAGGAAAATGAAAAACTGTTTTTT.

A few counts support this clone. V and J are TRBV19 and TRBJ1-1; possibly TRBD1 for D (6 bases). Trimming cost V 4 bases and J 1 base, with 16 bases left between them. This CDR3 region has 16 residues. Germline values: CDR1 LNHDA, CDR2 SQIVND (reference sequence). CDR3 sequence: CASSTHPRGGNTEAFF. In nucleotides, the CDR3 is TGTGCCAGTAGTACACATCCCAGGGGCGGGAACACTGAAGCTTTCTTT. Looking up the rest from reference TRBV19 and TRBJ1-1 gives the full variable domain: DGGITQSPKYLFRKEGQNVTLSCEQNLNHDAMYWYRQDPGQGLRLIYYSQIVNDFQKGDIAEGYSVSREKKESFPLTVTSAQKNPTAFYLCASSTHPRGGNTEAFFGQGTRLTVV.

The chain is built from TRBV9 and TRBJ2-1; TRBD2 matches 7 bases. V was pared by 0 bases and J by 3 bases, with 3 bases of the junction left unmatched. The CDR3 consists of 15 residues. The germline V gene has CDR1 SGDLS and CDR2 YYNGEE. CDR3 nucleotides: TGTGCCAGCAGCGTAGAAGCGGGGTACTACAATGAGCAGTTCTTC. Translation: CASSVEAGYYNEQFF.

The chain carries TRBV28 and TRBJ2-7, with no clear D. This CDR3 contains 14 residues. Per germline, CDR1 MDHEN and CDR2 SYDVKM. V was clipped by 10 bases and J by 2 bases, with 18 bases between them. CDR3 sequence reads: CATISGSPTYEQYF. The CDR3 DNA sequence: TGTGCCACCATATCCGGGTCCCCAACCTACGAGCAGTACTTC.

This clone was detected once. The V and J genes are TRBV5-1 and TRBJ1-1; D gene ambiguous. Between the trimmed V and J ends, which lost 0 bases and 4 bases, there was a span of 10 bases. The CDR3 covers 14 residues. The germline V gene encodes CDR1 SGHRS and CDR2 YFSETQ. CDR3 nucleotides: TGCGCCAGCAGCTTGGCGGGATTTGGCACTGAAGCTTTCTTT. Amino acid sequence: CASSLAGFGTEAFF.

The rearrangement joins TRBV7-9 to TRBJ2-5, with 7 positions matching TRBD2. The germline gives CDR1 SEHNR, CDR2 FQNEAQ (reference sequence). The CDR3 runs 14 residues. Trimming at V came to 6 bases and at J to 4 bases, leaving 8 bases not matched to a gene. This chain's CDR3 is CASRLPGGGETQYF. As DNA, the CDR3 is TGTGCCAGCAGGCTTCCGGGGGGTGGAGAGACCCAGTACTTC.

This CDR3 reads CASSPRHGTQYF. The CDR3 DNA is TGTGCCAGCAGCCCAAGGCACGGGACGCAGTATTTT. The rearrangement uses TRBV7-9 and TRBJ2-3; D uncertain. V dropped 5 bases and J dropped 9 bases, with 12 bases sitting between them. The CDR3 spans 12 residues. Germline-derived CDR1 and CDR2 are SEHNR and FQNEAQ (reference sequence).

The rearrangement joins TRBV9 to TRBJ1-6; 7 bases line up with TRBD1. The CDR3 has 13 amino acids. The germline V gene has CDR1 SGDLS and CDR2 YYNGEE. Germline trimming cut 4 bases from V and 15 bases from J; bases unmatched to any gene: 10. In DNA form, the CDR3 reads TGTGCCAGCAGCAAACAGGGGCAGTCGGTCCTCCACTTT. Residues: CASSKQGQSVLHF.

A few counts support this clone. CDR3: CASSLGGSLNTEAFF. CDR3 nucleotides: TGTGCCAGCAGCTTAGGGGGGTCGCTGAACACTGAAGCTTTCTTT. The J gene is TRBJ1-1, the V gene TRBV7-3, with TRBD1 as a possible D gene (5 bases). V shed 2 bases and J shed 0 bases, with 10 bases lying between them. Germline CDR1 SGHTA, CDR2 FQGTGA. This CDR3 is 15 amino acids long.

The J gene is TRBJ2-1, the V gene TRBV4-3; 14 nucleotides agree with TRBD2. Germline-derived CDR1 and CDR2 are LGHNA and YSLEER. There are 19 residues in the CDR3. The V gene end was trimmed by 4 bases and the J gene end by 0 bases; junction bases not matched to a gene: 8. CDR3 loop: CASSRGLAGGYSSYNEQFF. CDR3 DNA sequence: TGCGCCAGCAGCCGAGGACTAGCGGGGGGCTATAGCTCCTACAATGAGCAGTTCTTC.

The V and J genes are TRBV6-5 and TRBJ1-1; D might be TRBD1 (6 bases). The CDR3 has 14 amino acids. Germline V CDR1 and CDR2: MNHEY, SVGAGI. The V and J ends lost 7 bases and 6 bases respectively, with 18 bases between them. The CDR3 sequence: CASTYGGGLAEAFF. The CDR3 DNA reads TGTGCCAGCACCTACGGGGGGGGCTTGGCTGAAGCTTTCTTT.

DNA for the CDR3: TGCAGTGCTAGTACTAACAGGGGGTACCAAGAGACCCAGTACTTC. Protein product: CSASTNRGYQETQYF. The rearrangement uses TRBV20-1 and TRBJ2-5, with 8 bases fitting TRBD1. The CDR3 contains 15 residues. The germline V gene encodes CDR1 DFQATT and CDR2 SNEGSKA (reference sequence). The V gene end was trimmed by 3 bases and the J gene end by 0 bases; junction bases not matched to a gene: 6.

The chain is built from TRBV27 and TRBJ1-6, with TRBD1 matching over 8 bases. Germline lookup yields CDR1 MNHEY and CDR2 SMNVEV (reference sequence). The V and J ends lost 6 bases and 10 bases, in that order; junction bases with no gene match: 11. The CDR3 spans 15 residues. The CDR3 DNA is TGTGCCAGCAGCCGGACAGGGTGGAGCAACTCACCCCTCCACTTT. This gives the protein CASSRTGWSNSPLHF.

For the CDR3, the DNA is TGTGCCAGCAGCTCTAACTTTGGGACCCAGTACTTC. Translated: CASSSNFGTQYF. The chain couples TRBV7-8 to TRBJ2-5; D not resolved. The germline V gene encodes CDR1 SGHVS and CDR2 FQNEAQ. This CDR3 is built from 12 residues. V lost 4 bases and J 7 bases, leaving 10 bases between the germline ends. The full variable domain, its missing parts supplied by reference TRBV7-8 and TRBJ2-5, is GAGVSQSPRYKVAKRGQDVALRCDPISGHVSLFWYQQALGQGPEFLTYFQNEAQLDKSGLPSDRFFAERPEGSVSTLKIQRTQQEDSAVYLCASSSNFGTQYFGPGTRLLVL.

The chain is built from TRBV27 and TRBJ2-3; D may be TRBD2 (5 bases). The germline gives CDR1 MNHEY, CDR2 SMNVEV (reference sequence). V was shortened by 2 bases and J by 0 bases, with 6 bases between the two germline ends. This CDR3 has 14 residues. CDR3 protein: CASSLEGSTDTQYF. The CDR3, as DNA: TGTGCCAGCAGTTTAGAGGGTAGCACAGATACGCAGTATTTT.

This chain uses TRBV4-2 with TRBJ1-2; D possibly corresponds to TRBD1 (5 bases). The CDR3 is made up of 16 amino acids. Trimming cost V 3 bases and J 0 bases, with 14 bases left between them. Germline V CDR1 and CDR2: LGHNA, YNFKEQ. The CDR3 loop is CASSQGVGTTNYGYTF. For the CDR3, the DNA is TGTGCCAGCAGCCAGGGGGTAGGGACTACTAACTATGGCTACACCTTC.

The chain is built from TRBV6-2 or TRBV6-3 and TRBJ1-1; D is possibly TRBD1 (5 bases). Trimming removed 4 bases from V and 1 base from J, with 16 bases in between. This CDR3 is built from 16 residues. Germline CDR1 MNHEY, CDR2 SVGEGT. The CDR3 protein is CASSWVDRGANTEAFF. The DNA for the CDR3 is TGTGCCAGCAGTTGGGTGGACCGCGGGGCGAACACTGAAGCTTTCTTT.